This T cell receptor beta chain was recorded in a study of siplizumab effects on memory and regulatory T cells. This clone was observed a handful of times. Antigen unknown. Only in-frame clones appear in the TCRdb table, and some are missing; sequencing was by immunoSEQ multiplex PCR. The sample lists 6,500 to 7,500 clones, around 33% occurring once. CDR1 and CDR2 from the germline V gene are SGHRS and YFSETQ. The V and J ends lost 7 bases and 5 bases, in that order; junction bases with no gene match: 14. CDR3 length: 15 residues. The study's findings and limits: Treg-derived clones made up an average of about 68% of mappable alloreactive CD4+ clones with siplizumab and 26.9% in controls.

An approximately 6-day coculture at 37°C was performed with the mixed lymphocyte reaction cells. Input material: CFSE-low (dividing) CD8+ T cells sorted from an allogeneic mixed lymphocyte reaction. J is TRBJ1-2 and V is TRBV5-1; TRBD1 agrees at 7 bases. This sequence was found in a human donor in good health; the cells came from an allogeneic mixed lymphocyte reaction. CDR3 nucleotide sequence: TGCGCCAGCGGAGATAGACAGGGATATCCGTATGGCTACACCTTC. Translating it yields CASGDRQGYPYGYTF.